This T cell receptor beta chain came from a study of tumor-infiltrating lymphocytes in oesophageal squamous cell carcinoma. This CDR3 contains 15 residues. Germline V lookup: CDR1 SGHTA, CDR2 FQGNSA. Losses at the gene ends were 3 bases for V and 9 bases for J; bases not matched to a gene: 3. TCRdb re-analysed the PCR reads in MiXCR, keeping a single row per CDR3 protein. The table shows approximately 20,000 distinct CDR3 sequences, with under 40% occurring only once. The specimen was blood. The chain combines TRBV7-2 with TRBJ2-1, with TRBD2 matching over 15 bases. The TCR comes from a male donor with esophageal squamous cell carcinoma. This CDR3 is CASSFGLAGGGEQFF. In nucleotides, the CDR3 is TGTGCCAGCAGCTTTGGACTAGCGGGAGGGGGTGAGCAGTTCTTC. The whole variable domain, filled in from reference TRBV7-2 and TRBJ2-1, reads GAGVSQSPSNKVTEKGKDVELRCDPISGHTALYWYRQSLGQGLEFLIYFQGNSAPDKSGLPSDRFSAERTGGSVSTLTIQRTQQEDSAVYLCASSFGLAGGGEQFFGPGTRLTVL.